The 11 T cell receptor beta chains below were found in one sample sequenced in a study of T-cell reconstitution after alpha-beta-depleted transplantation in children. Unique molecular identifiers tagged the TCRbeta library. TCRdb reprocessed the PCR reads via MiXCR and lists one record per CDR3 protein. In the table there are over 200,000 distinct CDR3 sequences, around 9.6% of which are singletons. Source: PBMCs from the stem cell graft donor, taken from the stem cell graft. All receptors derive from a human donor who donated a stem cell graft to a child with acute lymphoblastic leukemia.

The sample holds a few counts of this clonotype. The chain has TRBV9 and TRBJ1-1; D is unclear. From germline, CDR1 is SGDLS and CDR2 YYNGEE. The CDR3 consists of 14 residues. V lost 0 bases, J lost 5 bases, and 11 bases lay in between. In DNA form, the CDR3 reads TGTGCCAGCAGCGTAGCTAATCCTGAGACTGAAGCTTTCTTT. Residues: CASSVANPETEAFF.

This chain links TRBV12-3 or TRBV12-4 with TRBJ2-3, with TRBD2 as a possible D gene (7 bases). This CDR3 has 19 amino acids. V lost 2 bases, J lost 0 bases, and 21 bases lay in between. CDR3 region: CASSLYTRGGLRSTDTQYF. The CDR3 nucleotides are TGTGCCAGCAGTTTATATACTAGGGGGGGACTACGCAGCACAGATACGCAGTATTTT.

There are a few counts of this clonotype. V gene TRBV18 combines with J gene TRBJ2-7, with a weak D call TRBD1 (6 bases). Looked up from germline, CDR1 is KGHSH and CDR2 is LQKENI. V was shortened by 3 bases and J by 6 bases, with 21 bases between the two germline ends. This CDR3 has 16 residues. As DNA, the CDR3 is TGTGCCAGCTCACCCGCTCGTACACAGGGTTCGATCGAGCAGTACTTC. Protein: CASSPARTQGSIEQYF.

The V and J genes are TRBV6-1 and TRBJ2-5; 8 nucleotides agree with TRBD1. The CDR3 sequence is 14 residues long. CDR1 MNHNS and CDR2 SASEGT come from the germline V gene. V was clipped by 3 bases and J by 5 bases; unmatched bases: 5. CDR3 in DNA: TGTGCCAGCAGTGACGGACAGGGTTGGGAGACCCAGTACTTC. The encoded protein is CASSDGQGWETQYF.

In its sample, this clonotype was seen a few times. The junction shows a germline mismatch at one end, possibly a read error. V and J are TRBV3-1 and TRBJ2-4, with TRBD2 as a possible D gene (5 bases). CDR3 length equals 9 residues. Per the germline V gene, CDR1 is LGHDT and CDR2 is YNNKEL (reference sequence). CDR3 DNA sequence: TGTGCCAGCAGCCGTGCCCCGGGGTTC. As protein: CASSRAPGF.

The chain joins TRBV7-6 to TRBJ2-3, with TRBD1 as a possible D gene (6 bases). The CDR3 runs to 15 residues. From germline, CDR1 is SGHVS and CDR2 FNYEAQ. V was cut by 1 base and J by 0 bases, with 8 bases left in between. The CDR3 sequence: CASSLVGQSTDTQYF. The CDR3, as DNA: TGTGCCAGCAGCTTAGTTGGACAGAGCACAGATACGCAGTATTTT.

This clonotype was detected many times. The genes are TRBV12-3 or TRBV12-4 and TRBJ1-3; D gene uncertain. This CDR3 region has 13 residues. Trimming took off 0 bases at V and 7 bases at J, with 7 bases between the two ends. CDR3 coding DNA: TGTGCCAGCAGTTTAGCGCTGGTGAACACCATATATTTT. This codes for CASSLALVNTIYF.

Concerning this clonotype itself: This may arise from a read error, as a much more abundant clone is one base away. This chain connects TRBV6-5 to TRBJ2-1; TRBD1 might be the D (5 bases). Germline values: CDR1 MNHEY, CDR2 SVGAGI. CDR3 length equals 16 residues. The V end was cut by 4 bases, the J end by 7 bases, with 20 bases between. The CDR3 DNA reads as TGTGCCAGCAGTTCATCCCGACAGATTATTAAGAATGAGCAGTTCTTC. This codes for CASSSSRQIIKNEQFF.

This clonotype was counted between two and nine times. The chain is built from TRBV7-9 and TRBJ2-1; 7 bases line up with TRBD1. Germline V gene sequence: CDR1 SEHNR, CDR2 FQNEAQ (reference sequence). Trimming cost V 5 bases and J 4 bases; bases outside gene matches: 8. The CDR3 covers 15 residues. CDR3: CASSQRQGGYNEQFF. The CDR3 region has the DNA TGTGCCAGCAGCCAGAGACAGGGCGGGTACAATGAGCAGTTCTTC.

This clonotype was counted many times. This chain joins TRBV18 and TRBJ2-7; tentative D call: TRBD1 (7 bases). CDR1 is KGHSH, CDR2 LQKENI, per germline. The CDR3 length is 13 residues. V lost 5 bases to trimming and J lost 7 bases, with 15 bases between them. This CDR3 reads CASSTTGAGEQYF. The CDR3 DNA reads TGTGCCAGCTCAACCACAGGGGCGGGAGAGCAGTACTTC.

This clonotype has ten or more counts. The V and J genes are TRBV4-1 and TRBJ2-5; unclear D gene. Germline CDR1 MGHRA, CDR2 YSYEKL. V lost 4 bases, J lost 1 base, and 13 bases lay in between. The CDR3 has 15 residues. CDR3 in amino acids: CASSPNTAVQETQYF. In DNA form, the CDR3 reads TGCGCCAGCAGCCCAAATACAGCAGTCCAAGAGACCCAGTACTTC.